This T cell receptor (beta chain) appears in the sequencing data of a study of blood T cell repertoires in COVID-19. Enrollees, about 18 to 100 years old, lived in 24 US areas. Cohorts were determined from participant-reported clinical history. As handled by the study authors: Estimation of nucleated cell counts relied on the amplification of reference gene primers. The method was immunoSEQ multiplex PCR; TCRdb's version includes in-frame clones alone and lacks a portion of them. V, J and clone size are those of that table, while D and trimming were read from the DNA. The repertoire holds roughly 430,000 clones, with roughly 86% as singletons. Looked up from germline, CDR1 is SNHLY and CDR2 is FYNNEI. V lost 6 bases, J lost 8 bases, and 6 bases stayed unmatched. CDR3 length equals 13 residues.

The rearrangement links TRBV2 to TRBJ1-5; 8 positions agree with TRBD1. The TCR originated in a woman between 35 and 50 years old with acute COVID-19. Sequencing used PBMCs or T cells enriched from blood (not recorded which). In DNA form, the CDR3 reads TGTGCCAGCAGCCAGGGGGCGCGGGAGCCCCAGCATTTT. Residues: CASSQGAREPQHF. Full variable domain (missing parts from reference TRBV2 and TRBJ1-5): EPEVTQTPSHQVTQMGQEVILRCVPISNHLYFYWYRQILGQKVEFLVSFYNNEISEKSEIFDDQFSVERPDGSNFTLKIRSTKLEDSAMYFCASSQGAREPQHFGDGTRLSIL.